The next 32 T cell receptor beta chains were all read from a single sample in a study of blood T cell repertoires in COVID-19. Only in-frame clones appear in the TCRdb table, and some are missing; sequencing was by immunoSEQ multiplex PCR. The sample records tens of thousands of clones, roughly four fifths being singletons. Sequencing was done on a sample of peripheral blood. The receptors shown here come from a human donor with acute or convalescent COVID-19. The donor label of this sample is uncertain.

The V call is TRBV5-8, the J call TRBJ1-5; perhaps TRBD1 as D (5 bases). V lost 2 bases, J lost 11 bases, and 17 bases lay in between. Germline V gene data show CDR1 as SGHTS and CDR2 as YDEGEE. The CDR3 is made up of 14 amino acids. CDR3 sequence (DNA): TGTGCCAGCAGCTTCGTTGGGGCTCCTATCGCCCAGCATTTT. Protein sequence: CASSFVGAPIAQHF.

The V gene is TRBV19, the J gene TRBJ2-1; 7 positions match TRBD2. With V trimmed by 3 bases and J by 5 bases, 4 bases remained unmatched. In germline, CDR1 is LNHDA, CDR2 SQIVND (reference sequence). CDR3 size: 14 residues. CDR3 sequence (DNA): TGTGCCAGTAGTATGAGCGGGGCAGACAATGAGCAGTTCTTC. Protein: CASSMSGADNEQFF.

The chain employs TRBV19 and TRBJ2-3; D is perhaps TRBD2 (6 bases). Trimming took 3 bases from V and 3 from J, leaving 10 bases between them. The CDR3 is made up of 14 amino acids. Germline V gene data show CDR1 as LNHDA and CDR2 as SQIVND (reference sequence). CDR3 sequence reads: CASSIGGGTDTQYF. In DNA, the CDR3 is TGTGCCAGTAGTATCGGTGGGGGGACAGATACGCAGTATTTT.

The V gene is TRBV29-1, the J gene TRBJ1-4; a weak D match, TRBD1 (6 bases). V was cut by 4 bases and J by 3 bases, with 9 bases left in between. Germline values: CDR1 SQVTM, CDR2 ANQGSEA. This CDR3 is built from 13 residues. In DNA form, the CDR3 reads TGCAGCGTTGGACAGGCCGCTAATGAAAAACTGTTTTTT. It yields the protein CSVGQAANEKLFF.

The J gene is TRBJ2-1, the V gene TRBV2; 7 bases are shared with TRBD2. With V trimmed by 8 bases and J by 15 bases, 16 bases remained unmatched. Germline V gene sequence: CDR1 SNHLY, CDR2 FYNNEI. CDR3 length equals 13 residues. As DNA, the CDR3 is TGTGCCAGCGAACCCGGGACTACCGGAGGGGTGTTCTTC. As protein: CASEPGTTGGVFF.

This chain connects TRBV6-1 to TRBJ2-3, with a weak D call TRBD2 (6 bases). The V gene's germline CDR1 is MNHNS and CDR2 SASEGT. The V end was cut by 1 base, the J end by 0 bases, with 14 bases between. The CDR3 consists of 17 residues. This chain's CDR3 is CASSEGARGYSTDTQYF. In nucleotides, the CDR3 is TGTGCCAGCAGTGAAGGCGCCCGGGGGTATAGCACAGATACGCAGTATTTT.

The V gene is TRBV11-2, the J gene TRBJ1-2; tentative D call: TRBD1 (6 bases). V lost 5 bases and J lost 4, with 14 bases in between. Germline V gives CDR1 SGHAT, CDR2 FQNNGV. This CDR3 is built from 14 residues. The CDR3 DNA sequence: TGTGCCAGCAGCGGAGCCAGGGGAGTCTATGGCTACACCTTC. This sequence encodes CASSGARGVYGYTF.

The chain couples TRBV6-5 to TRBJ2-5, with D perhaps TRBD1 (6 bases). Germline CDR1 is MNHEY and CDR2 is SVGAGI. The V end lost 0 bases, the J end lost 4 bases, and 6 bases lay between the germline ends. The CDR3 sequence is 13 residues long. The CDR3 nucleotides are TGTGCCAGCAGTTACTCCAGGGGAGAGACCCAGTACTTC. Protein: CASSYSRGETQYF.

The V gene is TRBV7-8, the J gene TRBJ1-1; the match to TRBD1 covers 11 bases. With V trimmed by 7 bases and J by 4 bases, 5 bases remained unmatched. Germline CDR1 and CDR2: SGHVS and FQNEAQ. The CDR3 has 14 residues. The CDR3 loop is CASNSGTGGTEAFF. DNA for the CDR3: TGTGCCAGCAATTCCGGGACAGGGGGCACTGAAGCTTTCTTT.

The chain couples TRBV4-3 to TRBJ1-1; TRBD1 might be the D (5 bases). The CDR3 is 15 residues long. The V end lost 2 bases, the J end lost 5 bases, and 15 bases lay between the germline ends. Germline V gene data show CDR1 as LGHNA and CDR2 as YSLEER. The CDR3 region has the DNA TGCGCCAGCAGCCAATCATCTGGGGGGAGGACTGAAGCTTTCTTT. Protein: CASSQSSGGRTEAFF.

This sequence joins TRBV5-5 and TRBJ1-5; 9 positions match TRBD1. V trimming: 1 base; J trimming: 7 bases; junction bases outside the gene matches: 6. CDR1 and CDR2 (germline): SGHKS, YYEKEE (reference sequence). The CDR3 contains 15 residues. The CDR3 DNA reads as TGTGCCAGCAGCTTGAATCCGACAGGGGGACAGCCCCAGCATTTT. Translated: CASSLNPTGGQPQHF.

This chain uses TRBV29-1 with TRBJ2-3; 11 bases are shared with TRBD2. The J segment lost 5 bases and the V segment lost 6 bases, leaving 10 bases of the junction unmatched. Per germline, CDR1 SQVTM and CDR2 ANQGSEA. This CDR3 is built from 15 residues. CDR3 residues: CSVGSGGGPLDTQYF. The CDR3 nucleotides read TGCAGCGTGGGTAGCGGGGGGGGCCCCCTAGATACGCAGTATTTT.

The chain uses TRBV2 and TRBJ2-1; a weak D match, TRBD1 (6 bases). CDR3 length: 14 residues. Trimming removed 4 bases from V and 9 bases from J, with 16 bases in between. The germline V gene encodes CDR1 SNHLY and CDR2 FYNNEI. The DNA of the CDR3 is TGTGCCAGCAGTGGTCGCACAGGGTACGGTGAGCAGTTCTTC. Residues: CASSGRTGYGEQFF. Combining the CDR3 with reference TRBV2 and TRBJ2-1 gives the whole variable domain EPEVTQTPSHQVTQMGQEVILRCVPISNHLYFYWYRQILGQKVEFLVSFYNNEISEKSEIFDDQFSVERPDGSNFTLKIRSTKLEDSAMYFCASSGRTGYGEQFFGPGTRLTVL.

The chain carries TRBV28 and TRBJ2-7; 12 bases map to TRBD2. The CDR3 is made up of 16 amino acids. J was trimmed by 5 bases and V by 4 bases; bases with no gene match: 9. Per germline, CDR1 MDHEN and CDR2 SYDVKM. CDR3 protein: CASSSQTSGSFNEQYF. The CDR3 coding sequence is TGTGCCAGCAGTTCCCAGACTAGCGGGAGTTTCAACGAGCAGTACTTC.

The J gene is TRBJ2-5, the V gene TRBV20-1; tentative D call: TRBD2 (6 bases). Germline loops: CDR1 DFQATT, CDR2 SNEGSKA (reference sequence). The CDR3 consists of 11 residues. V dropped 5 bases and J dropped 5 bases, with 9 bases sitting between them. The CDR3 sequence: CSAQEGETQYF. CDR3 bases: TGCAGTGCTCAGGAGGGGGAGACCCAGTACTTC.

The V call is TRBV28, the J call TRBJ2-7, with a weak D call TRBD2 (5 bases). The CDR3 spans 13 residues. Germline V gene sequence: CDR1 MDHEN, CDR2 SYDVKM. Trimming stripped 7 bases from V and 1 base from J, with 11 bases between. Written as DNA, the CDR3 is TGTGCCAGCACAAAGTCGGGATCCTACGAGCAGTACTTC. The encoded protein is CASTKSGSYEQYF.

The chain has TRBV19 and TRBJ1-6; TRBD1 aligns across 12 bases. The trim removed 4 bases at V and 10 bases at J, leaving 17 bases unmatched. CDR3 length equals 19 residues. Per the germline V gene, CDR1 is LNHDA and CDR2 is SQIVND (reference sequence). The CDR3 is CASSTSGTGTGGVGSPLHF. The CDR3 DNA reads TGTGCCAGTAGTACCAGCGGAACCGGGACAGGGGGCGTAGGGTCACCCCTCCACTTT. The full variable domain, rest sourced from reference TRBV19 and TRBJ1-6, is DGGITQSPKYLFRKEGQNVTLSCEQNLNHDAMYWYRQDPGQGLRLIYYSQIVNDFQKGDIAEGYSVSREKKESFPLTVTSAQKNPTAFYLCASSTSGTGTGGVGSPLHFGNGTRLTVT.

This clone turned up a few times. This sequence joins TRBV2 and TRBJ2-5, with 9 bases matching TRBD1. The V and J ends lost 5 bases and 5 bases, in that order; junction bases with no gene match: 3. This CDR3 region has 13 residues. Germline V lookup: CDR1 SNHLY, CDR2 FYNNEI. CDR3 residues: CASSLTGGETQYF. The CDR3 region has the DNA TGTGCCAGCAGTTTGACAGGGGGGGAGACCCAGTACTTC.

This sequence joins TRBV4-1 and TRBJ1-2, with unresolved D. Trimming removed 5 bases from V and 4 bases from J, with 8 bases in between. CDR1 and CDR2 from the germline V gene are MGHRA and YSYEKL. This CDR3 has 12 residues. CDR3 loop: CASSAYGYGYTF. The CDR3 DNA reads as TGCGCCAGCAGCGCCTACGGCTATGGCTACACCTTC.

CDR3 bases: TGTGCCAGCAGCCCCTCGGACAGGGGGAATTACGAGCAGTACTTC. Protein: CASSPSDRGNYEQYF. The chain couples TRBV4-2 to TRBJ2-7; 10 bases are shared with TRBD1. Germline CDR1 LGHNA, CDR2 YNFKEQ. The V gene end was trimmed by 4 bases and the J gene end by 4 bases; junction bases not matched to a gene: 7. This CDR3 has 15 residues.

The DNA for the CDR3 is TGCAGCGTTCGCGATATCTCCTCTAGCACAGATACGCAGTATTTT. Its protein is CSVRDISSSTDTQYF. The rearrangement links TRBV29-1 to TRBJ2-3; D remains unclear. V dropped 5 bases and J dropped 0 bases, with 15 bases sitting between them. The CDR3 spans 15 residues. In germline, CDR1 is SQVTM, CDR2 ANQGSEA.

The chain recombines TRBV7-2 with TRBJ1-1; 11 bases agree with TRBD1. Germline V CDR1 and CDR2: SGHTA, FQGNSA. There are 16 residues in the CDR3. The ends lost 2 bases at V and 1 base at J; junction bases unmatched: 3. DNA of the CDR3: TGTGCCAGCAGCTTATCCGGGACAGGGGGGAACACTGAAGCTTTCTTT. It encodes CASSLSGTGGNTEAFF.

The rearrangement joins TRBV10-3 to TRBJ2-6, with a weak D call TRBD1 (6 bases). This CDR3 region has 16 residues. Germline V gives CDR1 ENHRY, CDR2 SYGVKD. The V and J ends lost 5 bases and 6 bases respectively, with 17 bases between them. The CDR3 DNA follows: TGTGCCATCAGTTGGACAGATCTGACACAGGCCAACGTCCTGACTTTC. This gives the protein CAISWTDLTQANVLTF.

This clone was recorded a few times. V is TRBV5-5 and J is TRBJ1-1, with TRBD1 as a possible D gene (6 bases). CDR1 and CDR2 from the germline V gene are SGHKS and YYEKEE (reference sequence). Trimming cost V 5 bases and J 2 bases, with 13 bases left between them. This CDR3 spans 14 amino acids. The CDR3 DNA reads as TGTGCCAGCAGGTTGACGACAGGTAACACTGAAGCTTTCTTT. Translation: CASRLTTGNTEAFF.

The chain carries TRBV9 and TRBJ2-5; TRBD2 aligns across 7 bases. After removal of 0 bases from V and 1 base from J, the junction contained 9 bases not matched to a gene. CDR1 SGDLS and CDR2 YYNGEE come from the germline V gene. This CDR3 is 17 amino acids long. CDR3 sequence (DNA): TGTGCCAGCAGCGTAGTGGGGAGCCTAGCGGTCCAAGAGACCCAGTACTTC. This encodes CASSVVGSLAVQETQYF.

In this sample, this clone turned up a few times. The V and J genes are TRBV9 and TRBJ1-2; weak D call: TRBD1 (6 bases). Per germline, CDR1 SGDLS and CDR2 YYNGEE. This CDR3 has 14 amino acids. The V and J ends lost 4 bases and 5 bases respectively, with 15 bases between them. In nucleotides, the CDR3 is TGTGCCAGCAGCCTTCCCGGGACACCATATGGCTACACCTTC. Translation: CASSLPGTPYGYTF.

This sequence joins TRBV19 and TRBJ1-1; the match to TRBD1 covers 8 bases. Germline V CDR1 and CDR2: LNHDA, SQIVND (reference sequence). V dropped 8 bases and J dropped 3; count of bases not matched to a gene: 5. The CDR3 is made up of 13 amino acids. CDR3 amino acids: CASQQGEYTEAFF. For the CDR3, the DNA is TGTGCCAGTCAACAGGGGGAGTACACTGAAGCTTTCTTT. The variable domain in full, completed from reference TRBV19 and TRBJ1-1, reads DGGITQSPKYLFRKEGQNVTLSCEQNLNHDAMYWYRQDPGQGLRLIYYSQIVNDFQKGDIAEGYSVSREKKESFPLTVTSAQKNPTAFYLCASQQGEYTEAFFGQGTRLTVV.

This chain uses TRBV29-1 with TRBJ2-1; 7 bases align to TRBD2. Germline lookup yields CDR1 SQVTM and CDR2 ANQGSEA. Unmatched junction bases numbered 10, after V lost 6 bases and J lost 2 bases. CDR3 length: 15 amino acids. Here the CDR3 DNA reads TGCAGCGTACCCCCGGGGCTAGCGGCCTACAATGAGCAGTTCTTC. This codes for CSVPPGLAAYNEQFF.

The CDR3 here is CSASQGPEAFF. Here the CDR3 DNA reads TGCAGCGCCTCACAGGGGCCTGAAGCTTTCTTT. The chain carries TRBV29-1 and TRBJ1-1; TRBD1 matches at 7 bases. With V trimmed by 7 bases and J by 6 bases, 5 bases remained unmatched. CDR1 SQVTM and CDR2 ANQGSEA come from the germline V gene. The CDR3 sequence is 11 residues long.

The V call is TRBV25-1, the J call TRBJ2-5; D is unresolved. Trimming pared 2 bases from V and 7 bases from J, leaving 11 bases between. Per germline, CDR1 MGHDK and CDR2 SYGVNS. The CDR3 consists of 13 residues. The CDR3 here is CASSEGPVGTQYF. Written as DNA, the CDR3 is TGTGCCAGCAGTGAAGGGCCCGTAGGGACCCAGTACTTC.

This chain connects TRBV4-3 to TRBJ2-2; 7 bases are a match to TRBD2. J gave up 0 bases and V 4 bases, and 5 bases lay outside the gene matches. This CDR3 contains 16 residues. Germline V lookup: CDR1 LGHNA, CDR2 YSLEER. CDR3 amino acids: CASSLSSGANTGELFF. As DNA, the CDR3 is TGCGCCAGCAGCCTGTCTAGCGGCGCGAACACCGGGGAGCTGTTTTTT.

The CDR3 coding sequence is TGTGCCAGCAGGGCTGGACAGAATTCCTACGAGCAGTACTTC. Its protein is CASRAGQNSYEQYF. The chain carries TRBV6-5 and TRBJ2-7; perhaps TRBD1 as D (6 bases). Trimming pared 6 bases from V and 1 base from J, leaving 13 bases between. The CDR3 has 14 amino acids. CDR1 is MNHEY and CDR2 is SVGAGI in the germline V gene.